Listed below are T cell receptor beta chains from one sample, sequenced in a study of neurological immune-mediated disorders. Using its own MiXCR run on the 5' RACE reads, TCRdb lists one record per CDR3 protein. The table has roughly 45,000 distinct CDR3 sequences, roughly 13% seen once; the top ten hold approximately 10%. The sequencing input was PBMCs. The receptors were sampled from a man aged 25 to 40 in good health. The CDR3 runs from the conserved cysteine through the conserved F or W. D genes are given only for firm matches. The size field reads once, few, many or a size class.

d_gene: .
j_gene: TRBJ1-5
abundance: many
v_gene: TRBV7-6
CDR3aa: CASSLAPGGGQPQHF
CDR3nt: TGTGCCAGCAGCTTAGCGCCCGGGGGTGGCCAGCCCCAGCATTTT

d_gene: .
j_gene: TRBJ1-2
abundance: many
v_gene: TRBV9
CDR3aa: CASSVDGTDGYTF
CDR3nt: TGTGCCAGCAGCGTAGATGGTACTGATGGCTACACCTTC

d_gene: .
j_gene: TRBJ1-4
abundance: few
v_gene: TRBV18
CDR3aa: CASSLGQLGANEKLFF
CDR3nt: TGTGCCAGCTCACTGGGACAACTGGGGGCTAATGAAAAACTGTTTTTT

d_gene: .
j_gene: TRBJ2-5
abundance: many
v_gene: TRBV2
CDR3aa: CASSRAGVTQETQYF
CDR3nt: TGTGCCAGCAGTCGTGCAGGGGTAACACAAGAGACCCAGTACTTC

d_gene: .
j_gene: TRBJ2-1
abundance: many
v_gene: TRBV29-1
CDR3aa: CSVEQGMAEQFF
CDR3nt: TGCAGCGTTGAACAGGGAATGGCTGAGCAGTTCTTC

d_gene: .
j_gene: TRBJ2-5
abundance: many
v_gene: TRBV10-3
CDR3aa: CAISESTRGETQYF
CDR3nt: TGTGCCATCAGTGAGTCGACTAGGGGAGAGACCCAGTACTTC

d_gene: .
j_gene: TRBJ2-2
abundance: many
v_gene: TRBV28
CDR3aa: CASSRNPGLTFANTGELFF
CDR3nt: TGTGCCAGCAGTCGAAATCCGGGACTTACGTTCGCAAACACCGGGGAGCTGTTTTTT

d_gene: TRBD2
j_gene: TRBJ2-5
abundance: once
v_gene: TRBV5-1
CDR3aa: CASSFVVASGWETQYF
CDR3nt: TGCGCCAGCAGCTTTGTTGTGGCTAGCGGATGGGAGACCCAGTACTTC

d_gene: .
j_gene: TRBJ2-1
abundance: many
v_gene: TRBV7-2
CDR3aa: CASSSGVGSSNEQFF
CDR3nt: TGTGCCAGCAGCTCCGGGGTGGGGTCAAGCAATGAGCAGTTCTTC

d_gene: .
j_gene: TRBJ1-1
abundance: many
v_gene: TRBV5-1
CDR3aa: CASSSGLSGDNTEAFF
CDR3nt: TGCGCCAGCAGCTCCGGCCTCTCAGGAGATAACACTGAAGCTTTCTTT

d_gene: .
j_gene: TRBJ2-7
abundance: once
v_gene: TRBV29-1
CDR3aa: CSVASSYEQYF
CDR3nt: TGCAGCGTTGCTAGCTCCTACGAGCAGTACTTC

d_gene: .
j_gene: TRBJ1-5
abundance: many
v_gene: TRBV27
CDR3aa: CASIQGGNQPQHF
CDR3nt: TGTGCCAGCATTCAGGGTGGCAATCAGCCCCAGCATTTT

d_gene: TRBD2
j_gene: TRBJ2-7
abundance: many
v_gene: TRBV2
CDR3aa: CASSQGLAGGYDEQYF
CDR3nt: TGTGCCAGCAGTCAGGGACTAGCGGGAGGATACGACGAGCAGTACTTC

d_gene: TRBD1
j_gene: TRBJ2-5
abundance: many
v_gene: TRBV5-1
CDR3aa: CASSPIPGQGRETQYF
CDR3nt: TGCGCCAGCAGCCCTATACCGGGACAGGGGAGGGAGACCCAGTACTTC